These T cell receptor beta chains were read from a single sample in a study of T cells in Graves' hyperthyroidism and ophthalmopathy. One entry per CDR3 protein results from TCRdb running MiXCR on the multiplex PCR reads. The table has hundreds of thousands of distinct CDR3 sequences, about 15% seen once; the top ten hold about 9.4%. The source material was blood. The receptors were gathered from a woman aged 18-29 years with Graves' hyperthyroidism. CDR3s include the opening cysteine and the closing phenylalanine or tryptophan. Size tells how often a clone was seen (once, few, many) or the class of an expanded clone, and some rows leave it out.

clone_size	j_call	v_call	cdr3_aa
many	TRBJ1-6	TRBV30	CAGSRELNSPLHF
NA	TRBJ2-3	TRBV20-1	CSARRGQGPNTQYF
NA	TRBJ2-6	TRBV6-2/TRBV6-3	CASSYPGQGFGANVLTF
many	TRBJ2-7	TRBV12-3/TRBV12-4	CASSLEARGGSSYEQYF
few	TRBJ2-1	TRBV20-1	CSARDTTSSYNEQFF
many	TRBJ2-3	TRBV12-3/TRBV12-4	CASSLTVSADTQYF
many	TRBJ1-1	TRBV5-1	CASSSRDVLNTEAFF
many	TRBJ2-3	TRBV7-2	CASSSLAGADTQYF
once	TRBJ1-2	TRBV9	CASSATGGGYTF
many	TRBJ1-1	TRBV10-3	CAVHPLGTGNTEAFF
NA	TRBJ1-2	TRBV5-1	CASSSTGRGYTF
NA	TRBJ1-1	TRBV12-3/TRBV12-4	CASSLLYGFLDTEAFF
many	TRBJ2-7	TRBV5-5	CASSLALAASYEQYF
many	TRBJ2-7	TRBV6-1	CASSETGAGEQYF
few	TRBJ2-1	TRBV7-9	CAVHRDSRGDEQFF
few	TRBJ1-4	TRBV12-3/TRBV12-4	CASSLTGVYEKLFF
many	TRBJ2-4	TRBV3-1	CASSQLATKNIQYF
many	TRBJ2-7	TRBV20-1	CSATPGGRTYEQYF
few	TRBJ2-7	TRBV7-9	CASSWDSLLREQYF
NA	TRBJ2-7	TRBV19	CASSIEAGTSRYYEQYF
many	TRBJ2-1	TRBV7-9	CASISFGTNEQFF
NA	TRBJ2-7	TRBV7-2	CASSLGPPSGSKEQYF
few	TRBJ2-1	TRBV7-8	CASSLLIGSSYNEQFF
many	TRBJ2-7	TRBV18	CASSPPRGRDTFYEQYF
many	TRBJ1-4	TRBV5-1	CASSGGQKINEKLFF
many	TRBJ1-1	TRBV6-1	CASSKRGQPNTEAFF
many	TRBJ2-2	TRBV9	CASSVGGAGELFF
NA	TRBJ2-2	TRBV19	CASSIVRPDLNTGELFF
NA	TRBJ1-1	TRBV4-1	CASSQDTFGEAEAFF
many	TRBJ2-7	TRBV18	CASSLGTISYEQYF
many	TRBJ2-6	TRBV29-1	CSVEVGTGPTPSGANVLTF
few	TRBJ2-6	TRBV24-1	CATSDSISGAGANVLTF
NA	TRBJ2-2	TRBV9	CASSVASNYGGFGGELFF
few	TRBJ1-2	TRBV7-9	CASSLGRRQGNYGYTF
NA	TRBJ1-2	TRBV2	CASYGAYGYTF
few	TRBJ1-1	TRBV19	CASSIDPGGGTEAFF
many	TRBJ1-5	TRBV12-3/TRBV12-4	CASSFGREGQPQHF
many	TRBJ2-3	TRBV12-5	CASGGRFAGTSGSTDTQYF
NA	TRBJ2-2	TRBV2	CAGQLAGGVGELFF
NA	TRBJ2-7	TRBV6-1	CASSETSGIYEQYF
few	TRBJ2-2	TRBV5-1	CASSLEWRGPNTGELFF
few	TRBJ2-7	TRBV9	CASSERTGVSYEQYF
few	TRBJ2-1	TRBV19	CASRDQWWGPFNEQFF
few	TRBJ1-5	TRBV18	CASSPIAAGQSNQPQHF
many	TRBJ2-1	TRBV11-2	CASSTPGLAGPEQFF
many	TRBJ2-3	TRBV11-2	CASSPDSGEGDTQYF
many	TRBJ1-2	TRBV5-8	CASSFGTGGRNYGYTF
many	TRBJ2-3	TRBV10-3	CATQAGTDTQYF
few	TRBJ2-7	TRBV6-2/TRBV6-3	CASSKGQNFYEQYF
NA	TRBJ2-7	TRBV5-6	CASSLFFGGEQYF